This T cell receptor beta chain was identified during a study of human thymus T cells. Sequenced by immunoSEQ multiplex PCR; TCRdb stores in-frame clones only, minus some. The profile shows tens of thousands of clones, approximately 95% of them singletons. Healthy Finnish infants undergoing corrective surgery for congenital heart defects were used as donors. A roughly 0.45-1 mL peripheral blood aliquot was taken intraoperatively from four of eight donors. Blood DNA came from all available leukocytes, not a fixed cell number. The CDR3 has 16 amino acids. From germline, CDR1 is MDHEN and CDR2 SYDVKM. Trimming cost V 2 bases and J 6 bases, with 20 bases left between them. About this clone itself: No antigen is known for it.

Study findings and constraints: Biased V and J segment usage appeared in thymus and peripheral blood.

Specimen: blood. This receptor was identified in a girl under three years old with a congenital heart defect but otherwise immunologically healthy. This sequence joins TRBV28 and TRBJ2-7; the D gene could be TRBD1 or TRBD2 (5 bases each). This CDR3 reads CASSLGSGQGGGEQYF. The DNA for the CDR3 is TGTGCCAGCAGTTTAGGATCGGGTCAGGGTGGAGGCGAGCAGTACTTC.